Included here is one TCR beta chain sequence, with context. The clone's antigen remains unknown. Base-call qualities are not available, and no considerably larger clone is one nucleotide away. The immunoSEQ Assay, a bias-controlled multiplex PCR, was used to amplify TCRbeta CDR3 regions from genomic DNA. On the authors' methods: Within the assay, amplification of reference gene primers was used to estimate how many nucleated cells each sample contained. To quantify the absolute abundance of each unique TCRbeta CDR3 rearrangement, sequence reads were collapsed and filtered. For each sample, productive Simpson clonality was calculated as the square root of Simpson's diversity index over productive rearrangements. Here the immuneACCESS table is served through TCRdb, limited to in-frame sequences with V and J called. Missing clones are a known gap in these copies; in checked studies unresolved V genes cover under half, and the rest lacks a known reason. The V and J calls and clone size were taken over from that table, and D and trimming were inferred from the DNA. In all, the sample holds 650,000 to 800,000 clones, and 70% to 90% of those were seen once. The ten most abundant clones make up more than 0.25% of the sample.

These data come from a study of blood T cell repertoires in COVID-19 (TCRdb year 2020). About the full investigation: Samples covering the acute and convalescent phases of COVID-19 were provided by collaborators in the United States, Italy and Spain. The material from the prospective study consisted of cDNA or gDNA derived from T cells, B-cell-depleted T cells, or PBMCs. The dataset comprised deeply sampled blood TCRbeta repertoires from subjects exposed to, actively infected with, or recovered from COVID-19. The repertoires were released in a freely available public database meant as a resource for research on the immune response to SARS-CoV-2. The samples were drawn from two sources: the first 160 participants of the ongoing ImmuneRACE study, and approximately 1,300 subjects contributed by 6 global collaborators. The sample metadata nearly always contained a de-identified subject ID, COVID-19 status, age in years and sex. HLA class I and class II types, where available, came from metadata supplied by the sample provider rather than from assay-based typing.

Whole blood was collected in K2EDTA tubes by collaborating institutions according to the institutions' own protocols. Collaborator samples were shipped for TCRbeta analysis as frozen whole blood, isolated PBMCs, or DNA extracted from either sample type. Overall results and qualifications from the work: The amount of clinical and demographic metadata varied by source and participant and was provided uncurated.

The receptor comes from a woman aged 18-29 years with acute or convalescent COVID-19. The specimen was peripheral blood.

The DNA reads as follows: TGTGCCAGCTCACCACCCCGGACAGGGACAGATACGCAGTATTTT. It translates to CASSPPRTGTDTQYF. The chain couples TRBV18 to TRBJ2-3; TRBD1 aligns with 8 central bases. CDR1 and CDR2 were assigned from the germline V gene as KGHSH and LQKENI. For this chain, trimming is 0 bases at the V end and 3 bases at the J end, and the number of junction bases without a gene match is 2. The CDR3 spans 15 residues, from the cysteine through the phenylalanine. Of all the DNA, just the CDR3 is kept, 45 bases in frame from base 1.